The T cell receptor (beta chain) under discussion was sequenced for a study of blood T cell repertoires in COVID-19. Looking at the study overall: Samples came from the United States, Italy and Spain, spanning acute and convalescent COVID-19.

Per germline, CDR1 SGHKS and CDR2 YYEKEE (reference sequence). The CDR3 is 15 residues long. Unmatched junction bases numbered 7, after V lost 4 bases and J lost 1 base. The authors' processing: For nucleated cells, counts were estimated from reference gene primer amplification. Clones were read by immunoSEQ multiplex PCR, and TCRdb kept only the in-frame ones, dropping some. V and J calls and clone size are as listed in that table; D and trimming were resolved from the DNA. The sample lists approximately 100,000 clones, approximately 86% seen once, with 9.5% to 13% in the top ten. This TCR derives from a man in his 70s with active or convalescent COVID-19. Sequencing was carried out using peripheral blood. The chain is built from TRBV5-5 and TRBJ1-1, with 7 positions matching TRBD1. The chain's CDR3 is CASSTRDRENTEAFF. The CDR3 nucleotides read TGTGCCAGCAGCACCAGAGACAGGGAGAACACTGAAGCTTTCTTT.